These T cell receptor beta chains were read from a single sample in a study of shared clonotypes between healthy human individuals. TCRdb's table, derived via immunoSEQ multiplex PCR, lists solely in-frame clones and lacks some. This sample has around 510,000 clones, with roughly 95% found just once. Specimen: naive CD4+ T cells sorted from blood. These receptors were collected from a woman aged 25 to 39 in good health. Both conserved end residues are part of each CDR3. D genes are given only for firm matches. Clone size is given for some rows only: seen once, a few or many times, or a class if the clone is expanded.

cdr3_aa	cdr3_nt	d_call	clone_size	v_call	j_call
CASSFPGNTQYF	TGTGCCAGCAGCTTCCCGGGCAATACGCAGTATTTT	NA	NA	TRBV11-1	TRBJ2-3
CASSLERGARGGLREQYF	TGTGCCAGCAGCTTAGAGAGGGGAGCGCGGGGTGGTTTGAGGGAGCAGTACTTC	NA	NA	TRBV7-2	TRBJ2-7
CASSWTGTDQPQHF	TGCGCCAGCAGCTGGACAGGGACCGATCAGCCCCAGCATTTT	TRBD1	NA	TRBV5-1	TRBJ1-5
CASSSPSRGGNTEAFF	TGTGCCAGCAGTTCCCCTTCCCGAGGGGGGAACACTGAAGCTTTCTTT	NA	NA	TRBV27	TRBJ1-1
CASSLADRSYNEQFF	TGCGCCAGCAGCTTAGCGGACCGCTCCTACAATGAGCAGTTCTTC	NA	once	TRBV5-1	TRBJ2-1
CASRPRRDSYEQYF	TGTGCCAGCAGGCCGAGACGGGACAGCTACGAGCAGTACTTC	TRBD1	NA	TRBV28	TRBJ2-7
CASWARNTGELFF	TGTGCCAGCTGGGCACGGAACACCGGGGAGCTGTTTTTT	NA	NA	TRBV18	TRBJ2-2
CASSDGILTSRHQETQYF	TGTGCCAGCAGTGACGGAATATTAACATCCAGACACCAAGAGACCCAGTACTTC	NA	NA	TRBV6-4	TRBJ2-5
CASSIRSNYGYTF	TGTGCCAGCTCGATCAGATCTAACTATGGCTACACCTTC	NA	NA	TRBV27	TRBJ1-2
CASSPGTSMYTGELFF	TGTGCCAGCAGTCCCGGGACTAGCATGTACACCGGGGAGCTGTTTTTT	TRBD2	NA	TRBV27	TRBJ2-2
CASRTVGGADTQYF	TGTGCCAGCAGAACGGTAGGGGGTGCAGATACGCAGTATTTT	NA	NA	TRBV27	TRBJ2-3
CASSDLANQPQHF	TGTGCCAGTAGTGATCTAGCGAATCAGCCCCAGCATTTT	NA	once	TRBV19	TRBJ1-5
CASSFLTGPPDTQYF	TGCGCCAGCAGCTTTCTGACAGGGCCCCCGGATACGCAGTATTTT	TRBD1	NA	TRBV5-1	TRBJ2-3
CASSFGQGPNQPQHF	TGTGCCAGCAGCTTCGGCCAGGGACCCAATCAGCCCCAGCATTTT	NA	NA	TRBV7-9	TRBJ1-5
CASSIVAPHYGYTF	TGTGCCAGTAGTATTGTCGCTCCCCACTATGGCTACACCTTC	NA	few	TRBV19	TRBJ1-2
CASSSTGTSSQETQYF	TGCGCCAGCAGCTCTACCGGGACTAGCAGCCAAGAGACCCAGTACTTC	TRBD2	once	TRBV5-1	TRBJ2-5
CASSLEPYNEQFF	TGCGCCAGCAGCCTAGAGCCCTACAATGAGCAGTTCTTC	NA	NA	TRBV4-1	TRBJ2-1
CASSRGLVHEQYF	TGTGCCAGCAGCCGCGGACTAGTTCACGAGCAGTACTTC	TRBD2	NA	TRBV11-1	TRBJ2-7
CASSAGTSGRREQFF	TGCGCCAGCAGTGCAGGGACTAGCGGGAGGAGGGAGCAGTTCTTC	TRBD2	NA	TRBV10-2	TRBJ2-1
CASSVALGAQYF	TGTGCCAGCAGCGTTGCCTTGGGGGCGCAGTATTTT	NA	NA	TRBV11-1	TRBJ2-3
CASSKGTSGSYEQYF	TGTGCCAGCAGTAAAGGGACTAGCGGCTCCTACGAGCAGTACTTC	TRBD2	NA	TRBV28	TRBJ2-7
CASSSWGQNSGNTIYF	TGCGCCAGCAGCAGCTGGGGACAAAACTCTGGAAACACCATATATTTT	NA	NA	TRBV5-1	TRBJ1-3
CASSSTGTLSTDTQYF	TGTGCCAGCAGTTCCACCGGGACCCTTAGCACAGATACGCAGTATTTT	NA	NA	TRBV6-5	TRBJ2-3
CASSDWGDTEAFF	TGTGCCAGCAGTGACTGGGGGGACACTGAAGCTTTCTTT	NA	NA	TRBV6-1	TRBJ1-1
CASRERGPLETQYF	TGCGCCAGCAGGGAGAGGGGACCGTTAGAGACCCAGTACTTC	NA	NA	TRBV5-1	TRBJ2-5
CASSPTSSYEQYF	TGTGCCAGCAGTCCGACTAGCTCCTACGAGCAGTACTTC	NA	NA	TRBV28	TRBJ2-7
CASSPMAENNQPQHF	TGTGCCAGCAGCCCCATGGCCGAAAACAATCAGCCCCAGCATTTT	NA	NA	TRBV6-6	TRBJ1-5
CASRRADSNQPQHF	TGTGCCAGCAGGAGAGCCGACAGTAATCAGCCCCAGCATTTT	NA	NA	TRBV6-1	TRBJ1-5
CASSLVAGTNYGYTF	TGCGCCAGCAGCTTGGTGGCAGGGACCAACTATGGCTACACCTTC	NA	NA	TRBV5-1	TRBJ1-2
CASSLEGGLEPQHF	TGTGCCAGCAGCTTAGAGGGTGGGTTAGAGCCCCAGCATTTT	NA	few	TRBV7-8	TRBJ1-5
CASSLDVGLQDTQYF	TGTGCCAGCAGCTTAGATGTCGGGTTGCAAGATACGCAGTATTTT	NA	NA	TRBV11-2	TRBJ2-3
CASRGESSYEQYF	TGTGCCAGCAGAGGGGAGAGCTCCTACGAGCAGTACTTC	NA	NA	TRBV11-2	TRBJ2-7
CASRPTGAGYGYTF	TGTGCCAGCAGGCCTACAGGGGCTGGCTATGGCTACACCTTC	TRBD1	once	TRBV5-6	TRBJ1-2
CASSLRRGPGETQYF	TGTGCCAGCAGTTTACGCCGTGGCCCCGGAGAGACCCAGTACTTC	NA	NA	TRBV28	TRBJ2-5
CASSSWTGSGSGNTIYF	TGTGCCAGTAGTTCGTGGACAGGGTCGGGATCCGGAAACACCATATATTTT	TRBD1	NA	TRBV19	TRBJ1-3
CASSFKIWTSENYEQYF	TGTGCCAGCAGTTTTAAAATATGGACTAGCGAAAACTACGAGCAGTACTTC	TRBD2	NA	TRBV28	TRBJ2-7
CASSQDPGLEQYF	TGCGCCAGCAGCCAAGACCCGGGGCTTGAGCAGTACTTC	NA	few	TRBV4-1	TRBJ2-7
CASTGQGNYGYTF	TGTGCCAGCACCGGACAGGGGAACTATGGCTACACCTTC	TRBD1	once	TRBV2	TRBJ1-2
CSVTGTSGRAPDTQYF	TGCAGCGTGACCGGGACTAGCGGGAGGGCCCCAGATACGCAGTATTTT	TRBD2	NA	TRBV29-1	TRBJ2-3
CASSPMGVTDTQYF	TGTGCCAGCTCACCCATGGGAGTCACAGATACGCAGTATTTT	NA	NA	TRBV18	TRBJ2-3
CASSPDRGDNEQFF	TGTGCCAGCAGTCCAGACAGGGGAGACAATGAGCAGTTCTTC	TRBD1	NA	TRBV28	TRBJ2-1
CASSQGGGRSEQYF	TGTGCCAGTTCCCAAGGGGGCGGGAGAAGCGAGCAGTACTTC	NA	once	TRBV9	TRBJ2-7
CASSLALGRGEETQYF	TGTGCCAGCAGCTTAGCCCTGGGACGGGGCGAGGAGACCCAGTACTTC	NA	NA	TRBV7-2	TRBJ2-5
CASGDRQGNTEAFF	TGTGCCAGCGGGGATCGACAGGGGAACACTGAAGCTTTCTTT	TRBD1	NA	TRBV28	TRBJ1-1
CASSVGPEYRGELFF	TGTGCCAGCAGCGTAGGCCCCGAATACAGAGGGGAGCTGTTTTTT	NA	NA	TRBV9	TRBJ2-2
CASSLGSGRGVMDEQFF	TGCGCCAGCAGCTTGGGTAGCGGGAGGGGAGTTATGGATGAGCAGTTCTTC	TRBD2	NA	TRBV5-1	TRBJ2-1
CASSLGGVSNQPQHF	TGCGCCAGCAGCTTGGGCGGGGTCAGCAATCAGCCCCAGCATTTT	NA	NA	TRBV5-1	TRBJ1-5
CASSSLGGAAQAFF	TGTGCCAGCAGTTCCCTTGGAGGCGCCGCCCAAGCTTTCTTT	NA	NA	TRBV6-5	TRBJ1-1
CASSPSGTENTEAFF	TGTGCCAGCTCACCCTCCGGGACAGAGAACACTGAAGCTTTCTTT	TRBD1	few	TRBV18	TRBJ1-1
CASSLRSPSDSEQFF	TGTGCCAGCAGTTTAAGAAGCCCATCGGACAGTGAGCAGTTCTTC	NA	NA	TRBV28	TRBJ2-1
CASIRGGSSYNEQFF	TGTGCCAGCATCAGGGGGGGGAGCTCCTACAATGAGCAGTTCTTC	NA	NA	TRBV28	TRBJ2-1
CASSLSLQRETLNTGELFF	TGTGCCAGCAGTTTATCGCTCCAGCGGGAGACGTTGAACACCGGGGAGCTGTTTTTT	TRBD2	NA	TRBV27	TRBJ2-2
CASSRLGNQPQHF	TGTGCCAGCAGCCGTCTAGGGAATCAGCCCCAGCATTTT	NA	NA	TRBV6-1	TRBJ1-5
CASSLASREQPQHF	TGCGCCAGCAGCTTGGCTTCGAGGGAGCAGCCCCAGCATTTT	NA	NA	TRBV5-1	TRBJ1-5